This entry lists 26 T cell receptor beta chains sequenced from one sample in a study of blood T cells in healthy people across ages. With a J-beta primer mix and a sample-barcoded 5' primer, a second PCR ran 7 to 11 cycles. TCRdb reanalysed the 5' RACE reads using MiXCR and keeps one entry per CDR3 protein. The sample consists of about 1.8 million distinct CDR3 sequences, around half of them appearing once. Source material: blood. These receptors originate from a woman aged 40 to 50 in good health.

The chain has TRBV13 and TRBJ1-4; 7 nucleotides match TRBD1. After removal of 4 bases from V and 8 bases from J, the junction contained 10 bases not matched to a gene. The CDR3 runs 15 residues. Germline values: CDR1 PRHDT, CDR2 FYEKMQ (reference sequence). The CDR3 region has the DNA TGTGCCAGCAGCTGGGGAACAGGGGCGGGCGAAAAACTGTTTTTT. Protein sequence: CASSWGTGAGEKLFF.

This clonotype appeared once. The J gene is TRBJ1-6, the V gene TRBV20-1; the match to TRBD1 covers 9 bases. CDR1 DFQATT and CDR2 SNEGSKA come from the germline V gene (reference sequence). The CDR3 sequence is 16 residues long. J lost 4 bases, V lost 1 base, and 5 bases had no gene match. The CDR3 nucleotides are TGCAGTGCTAGAGTAACACAGGGGGCTTATAATTCACCCCTCCACTTT. It encodes CSARVTQGAYNSPLHF.

This clonotype was picked up a small number of times. As DNA, the CDR3 is TGTGCCACCAGTGACCCAACAGGGCCCCAAGAGACCCAGTACTTC. Residues: CATSDPTGPQETQYF. The gene calls are TRBV24-1 and TRBJ2-5, with D maybe TRBD1 (6 bases). The CDR3 contains 15 residues. Germline-derived CDR1 and CDR2 are KGHDR and SFDVKD. Between the trimmed V and J ends, which lost 4 bases and 1 base, there was a span of 12 bases.

This clonotype occurred a few times. The V gene is TRBV9, the J gene TRBJ2-7, with 7 nucleotides matching TRBD2. Germline-derived CDR1 and CDR2 are SGDLS and YYNGEE. The CDR3 loop spans 14 amino acids. Trimming removed 9 bases from V and 4 bases from J; junction bases left unmatched: 13. The CDR3 here is CATGEGKIRYEQYF. CDR3 DNA sequence: TGTGCCACCGGGGAGGGCAAGATCCGTTACGAGCAGTACTTC.

This clonotype was counted a few times. The gene calls are TRBV4-1 and TRBJ2-3; 10 positions agree with TRBD2. The V and J ends lost 1 base and 2 bases, in that order; junction bases with no gene match: 9. The CDR3 is 18 amino acids. Germline V lookup: CDR1 MGHRA, CDR2 YSYEKL. CDR3 amino acids: CASSQASGGLPITDTQYF. CDR3 sequence (DNA): TGCGCCAGCAGCCAAGCTAGCGGGGGCCTTCCTATCACAGATACGCAGTATTTT.

This clonotype has just a few counts. The chain joins TRBV29-1 to TRBJ1-5; D gene unclear. The V end lost 6 bases, the J end lost 6 bases, and 15 bases lay between the germline ends. Germline CDR1 is SQVTM and CDR2 is ANQGSEA. CDR3 length: 13 amino acids. In DNA, the CDR3 is TGCAGCGTCTACCGGCCGGTAGTTCAGCCCCAGCATTTT. The encoded protein is CSVYRPVVQPQHF.

This clonotype was seen more than once but under ten times. CDR3 bases: TGTGCCAGCCGGCTCCGGGGCGTTTCCACAGATACGCAGTATTTT. Its translation: CASRLRGVSTDTQYF. The chain carries TRBV6-5 and TRBJ2-3; the D call may be TRBD1 or TRBD2 (5 bases each). The CDR3 is made up of 15 amino acids. Germline CDR1 MNHEY, CDR2 SVGAGI. Between the trimmed V and J ends, which lost 8 bases and 2 bases, there was a span of 17 bases.

This clonotype turned up a few times. J is TRBJ2-1 and V is TRBV28, with 10 bases aligning to TRBD2. The CDR3 is made up of 15 amino acids. J gave up 6 bases and V 3 bases, and 5 bases lay outside the gene matches. Germline assignment: CDR1 MDHEN and CDR2 SYDVKM. Here the CDR3 reads CASSFLAGGANEQFF. The DNA for the CDR3 is TGTGCCAGCAGTTTCTTAGCGGGGGGCGCCAATGAGCAGTTCTTC.

About this clonotype itself: Being one base from a much bigger clone, this may be a read error. V usage is TRBV10-3 and J usage is TRBJ2-7; D is unclear. Germline lookup yields CDR1 ENHRY and CDR2 SYGVKD. The CDR3 length is 11 residues. V lost 4 bases and J lost 8, with 9 bases in between. The DNA of the CDR3 is TGTGCCATCAGTGTTCTTGACAAGCAGTACTTC. Its protein product is CAISVLDKQYF.

The chain combines TRBV12-3 or TRBV12-4 with TRBJ2-5, with D possibly TRBD1 on 6 matching bases. V dropped 3 bases and J dropped 1 base, with 18 bases sitting between them. This CDR3 spans 17 amino acids. The CDR3 is CASSLGDTPYSQETQYF. The CDR3 DNA sequence: TGTGCCAGCAGTTTGGGGGACACACCATATTCCCAAGAGACCCAGTACTTC.

The chain joins TRBV29-1 to TRBJ2-3; a possible D gene is TRBD2 (5 bases). The germline V gene has CDR1 SQVTM and CDR2 ANQGSEA. This CDR3 comprises 13 residues. V lost 4 bases to trimming and J lost 1 base, with 9 bases between them. This CDR3 is CSVVFGGTDTQYF. CDR3 in DNA: TGCAGCGTTGTATTCGGGGGCACAGATACGCAGTATTTT.

The chain recombines TRBV5-1 with TRBJ2-5; the match to TRBD2 covers 9 bases. Per germline, CDR1 SGHRS and CDR2 YFSETQ. The CDR3 extends over 17 amino acids. V lost 3 bases and J lost 0; bases outside the gene matches: 9. CDR3 bases: TGCGCCAGCAGCTACCCCGTGGCGGGGGGGGACCAAGAGACCCAGTACTTC. The encoded protein is CASSYPVAGGDQETQYF.

The CDR3 protein is CASSPYRGHSYNEQFF. The CDR3 DNA reads TGTGCCAGCAGTCCTTACAGGGGGCACTCCTACAATGAGCAGTTCTTC. The V gene is TRBV6-1, the J gene TRBJ2-1; 9 bases map to TRBD1. J gave up 0 bases and V 5 bases, and 5 bases lay outside the gene matches. The germline V gene encodes CDR1 MNHNS and CDR2 SASEGT. This CDR3 comprises 16 residues.

This clonotype was counted a few times. The chain has TRBV20-1 and TRBJ2-7, with D maybe TRBD2 (6 bases). This CDR3 region has 14 residues. V lost 0 bases to trimming and J lost 3 bases, with 12 bases between them. Germline CDR1 and CDR2: DFQATT and SNEGSKA (reference sequence). CDR3 protein: CSAREGKGGYEQYF. The CDR3 nucleotides read TGCAGTGCTAGAGAAGGGAAGGGAGGCTACGAGCAGTACTTC.

This chain uses TRBV20-1 with TRBJ2-3; D is uncertain. V lost 0 bases and J 3 bases, leaving 10 bases between the germline ends. The CDR3 is 14 residues long. Germline V gives CDR1 DFQATT, CDR2 SNEGSKA (reference sequence). CDR3 DNA sequence: TGCAGTGCTAGAGAGGGAACTGATACAGATACGCAGTATTTT. It specifies CSAREGTDTDTQYF.

This clonotype has a handful of counts. The gene calls are TRBV15 and TRBJ2-1, with 8 bases lining up with TRBD2. The CDR3 spans 17 residues. V lost 4 bases to trimming and J lost 6 bases; unmatched junction nucleotides: 14. The germline V gene encodes CDR1 LNHNV and CDR2 YYDKDF (reference sequence). The CDR3 protein is CATSIREGLAGSNEQFF. DNA for the CDR3: TGTGCCACCAGCATACGAGAGGGGTTAGCGGGATCCAATGAGCAGTTCTTC.

Only a few counts were recorded for this clonotype. A much bigger clone sits one base away, suggesting this may be a read error. The chain carries TRBV5-1 and TRBJ2-5, with TRBD1 identical over 10 bases. The J call may be mistaken, given a closer DNA end match to TRBJ2-7. The CDR3 sequence is 14 residues long. The germline gives CDR1 SGHRS, CDR2 YFSETQ. The CDR3 DNA reads as TGCGCCAGCAGGCCCGGGACAGGGGTCTACGAGCAGTACTTC. The encoded protein is CASRPGTGVYEQYF.

The rearrangement uses TRBV4-1 and TRBJ2-7; unclear D gene. The germline V and J ends were trimmed by 0 bases and 2 bases, with 14 bases remaining between them. The CDR3 has 16 residues. Germline CDR1 is MGHRA and CDR2 is YSYEKL. CDR3 DNA: TGCGCCAGCAGCCAAGAATCGGCACGGCAAACCTACGAGCAGTACTTC. This translates into CASSQESARQTYEQYF.

The chain employs TRBV20-1 and TRBJ2-4; tentative D call: TRBD2 (7 bases). V gave up 3 bases and J gave up 13 bases, with 16 bases separating them. In germline, CDR1 is DFQATT, CDR2 SNEGSKA (reference sequence). This CDR3 is 12 amino acids long. CDR3 sequence: CSASTGGNEQYF. The CDR3 DNA sequence: TGCAGTGCTAGTACGGGGGGCAATGAGCAGTACTTC.

This chain links TRBV18 with TRBJ2-7; 7 bases are shared with TRBD1. CDR3 length: 16 residues. Trimming removed 0 bases from V and 1 base from J; junction bases left unmatched: 6. Germline V lookup: CDR1 KGHSH, CDR2 LQKENI. In nucleotides, the CDR3 is TGTGCCAGCTCACCACCTTCGACAGGGCGTTCCTACGAGCAGTACTTC. This encodes CASSPPSTGRSYEQYF.

The sample holds a few counts of this clonotype. DNA for the CDR3: TGCGCCAGCAGCCAAATCGGGGCGAGGGAACGGGGTGTCGATGAGCAGTTCTTC. Amino acids: CASSQIGARERGVDEQFF. The chain employs TRBV4-1 and TRBJ2-1, with D tentatively TRBD1 or TRBD2 (5 bases each). The CDR3 has 18 residues. The germline gives CDR1 MGHRA, CDR2 YSYEKL. The V and J ends lost 2 bases and 8 bases respectively, with 25 bases between them.

This clonotype was detected many times. The chain has TRBV7-9 and TRBJ2-1; TRBD2 aligns across 7 bases. The trim removed 1 base at V and 4 bases at J, leaving 4 bases unmatched. CDR3 length: 15 amino acids. Germline CDR1 SEHNR, CDR2 FQNEAQ (reference sequence). The CDR3 DNA is TGTGCCAGCAGCTTAGGAGCGGGGTCGTACAATGAGCAGTTCTTC. This sequence encodes CASSLGAGSYNEQFF.

This chain connects TRBV7-2 to TRBJ2-1; D may be TRBD1 or TRBD2 (5 bases each). The germline V gene encodes CDR1 SGHTA and CDR2 FQGNSA. V dropped 4 bases and J dropped 10 bases, with 8 bases sitting between them. The CDR3 totals 11 residues. CDR3 sequence: CASSWRTEQFF. CDR3 coding DNA: TGTGCCAGCAGCTGGAGGACAGAGCAGTTCTTC.

The genes are TRBV28 and TRBJ2-7; 10 nucleotides match TRBD1. Trimming at V came to 8 bases and at J to 4 bases, leaving 8 bases not matched to a gene. Germline V gene sequence: CDR1 MDHEN, CDR2 SYDVKM. This CDR3 region has 14 residues. CDR3 region: CASGGQGNVYEQYF. The CDR3 coding sequence is TGTGCCAGCGGGGGACAGGGGAATGTTTACGAGCAGTACTTC.

The chain has TRBV10-3 and TRBJ2-5, with 13 bases aligning to TRBD2. Germline V gene data show CDR1 as ENHRY and CDR2 as SYGVKD. V gave up 8 bases and J gave up 1 base; unmatched junction bases: 7. The CDR3 is 16 residues long. CDR3 sequence: CAIFRLAGGPQETQYF. CDR3 DNA: TGTGCCATCTTTCGACTAGCGGGGGGCCCCCAAGAGACCCAGTACTTC.

The chain is built from TRBV20-1 and TRBJ1-2, with 8 bases aligning to TRBD1. Germline assignment: CDR1 DFQATT and CDR2 SNEGSKA (reference sequence). This CDR3 is 19 amino acids long. V lost 0 bases, J lost 3 bases, and 18 bases stayed unmatched. The CDR3 DNA is TGCAGTGCTAGAGATTCCACGGGCTTCCAGGGGGCGTTAGACTATGGCTACACCTTC. This gives the protein CSARDSTGFQGALDYGYTF.